This is a list of T cell receptor beta chains from one sample in a study of blood T cells in healthy people across ages. TCRdb re-derived calls from the 5' RACE reads in MiXCR, one entry per CDR3 protein. The table shows 1.5 million to 2 million distinct CDR3 sequences, with roughly 27% occurring only once. The source material was blood. The receptor set was obtained from a young woman in good health. Both conserved end residues are part of each CDR3. Each record gives: clone size, V gene, D gene, J gene, CDR3 DNA, CDR3 protein. The D gene is left open where the match is weak. Clone size is stated in some rows and not others, as once, few, many or a class when expanded.

abundance: many
v_gene: TRBV10-3
d_gene: TRBD2
j_gene: TRBJ2-1
CDR3nt: TGTGCCTCACTGGCTAGCGGGAGTTTCTATGAGCAGTTCTTC
CDR3aa: CASLASGSFYEQFF

abundance: many
v_gene: TRBV29-1
d_gene: NA
j_gene: TRBJ2-7
CDR3nt: TGCAGCGTTGTGGTTCAGGGAAACGGCGAGCAGTACTTC
CDR3aa: CSVVVQGNGEQYF

abundance: NA
v_gene: TRBV10-3
d_gene: TRBD1
j_gene: TRBJ2-7
CDR3nt: TGTGCCACAACCGGGAGGGACAGGGGAAACGAGCAGTACTTC
CDR3aa: CATTGRDRGNEQYF

abundance: few
v_gene: TRBV28
d_gene: NA
j_gene: TRBJ1-1
CDR3nt: TGTGCCAGCACCATTGGAGGGATCACTGAAGCTTTCTTT
CDR3aa: CASTIGGITEAFF

abundance: NA
v_gene: TRBV28
d_gene: NA
j_gene: TRBJ1-1
CDR3nt: TGTGCCAGCACTCGGCGTCGCCCTGAAGCTTTCTTT
CDR3aa: CASTRRRPEAFF

abundance: NA
v_gene: TRBV13
d_gene: NA
j_gene: TRBJ2-3
CDR3nt: TGTGCCAGCAGCCAAGGACTCGACCGCTATACGCAGTATTTT
CDR3aa: CASSQGLDRYTQYF

abundance: NA
v_gene: TRBV3-1
d_gene: NA
j_gene: TRBJ2-7
CDR3nt: TGTGCCAGCAGCCGCGCCACGCGGCACCACGAGCAGTACTTC
CDR3aa: CASSRATRHHEQYF

abundance: many
v_gene: TRBV5-5
d_gene: NA
j_gene: TRBJ2-5
CDR3nt: TGTGCCAGCAGCTTGCTCAGACCGGAGACCCAGTACTTC
CDR3aa: CASSLLRPETQYF

abundance: few
v_gene: TRBV6-5
d_gene: TRBD1
j_gene: TRBJ1-2
CDR3nt: TGTGCCAGCAGTTCCCAGGGACAGGGGGGATCTTACTATGGCTACACCTTC
CDR3aa: CASSSQGQGGSYYGYTF

abundance: many
v_gene: TRBV5-4
d_gene: NA
j_gene: TRBJ2-7
CDR3nt: TGTGCCAGCAGCTTGAACACCGGGTTCTCCTACGAGCAGTACTTC
CDR3aa: CASSLNTGFSYEQYF

abundance: NA
v_gene: TRBV12-3/TRBV12-4
d_gene: TRBD2
j_gene: TRBJ2-7
CDR3nt: TGTGCCAGCAGTCGAAGGACTAGCGGGAGGGCGGGCGAGCAGTACTTC
CDR3aa: CASSRRTSGRAGEQYF

abundance: NA
v_gene: TRBV12-5
d_gene: NA
j_gene: TRBJ2-1
CDR3nt: TGTGCTAGTGGCTCTCCCGTGGGACACAGTTACAATGAGCAGTTCTTC
CDR3aa: CASGSPVGHSYNEQFF

abundance: NA
v_gene: TRBV20-1
d_gene: NA
j_gene: TRBJ2-1
CDR3nt: TGCAGTGCTAGGGAAATAGTGATCTACAATGAGCAGTTCTTC
CDR3aa: CSAREIVIYNEQFF

abundance: many
v_gene: TRBV7-2
d_gene: NA
j_gene: TRBJ2-7
CDR3nt: TGTGCCAGCAGCTTAGGCGGGAAAACCTACGAGCAGTACTTC
CDR3aa: CASSLGGKTYEQYF

abundance: many
v_gene: TRBV12-3/TRBV12-4
d_gene: NA
j_gene: TRBJ2-7
CDR3nt: TGTGCCAGCAGTTTGGACGGGGTCCCCTACGAGCAGTACTTC
CDR3aa: CASSLDGVPYEQYF

abundance: many
v_gene: TRBV5-1
d_gene: NA
j_gene: TRBJ2-1
CDR3nt: TGCGCCAGCAGCCCGGAGTACAATGAGCAGTTCTTC
CDR3aa: CASSPEYNEQFF

abundance: NA
v_gene: TRBV7-6
d_gene: NA
j_gene: TRBJ2-3
CDR3nt: TGTGCCAGCAGCTTAGAGGCTAGCAGCCTATTCACAGATACGCAGTATTTT
CDR3aa: CASSLEASSLFTDTQYF

abundance: few
v_gene: TRBV24-1
d_gene: TRBD2
j_gene: TRBJ2-1
CDR3nt: TGTGCCACCTATAGAGAAGGACTAGTTAAGCAGTTCTTC
CDR3aa: CATYREGLVKQFF

abundance: NA
v_gene: TRBV6-6
d_gene: NA
j_gene: TRBJ1-5
CDR3nt: TGTGCCAGCAGCAAATTTCCCTTCAGACTGGACAGTGATCCCCAGCATTTT
CDR3aa: CASSKFPFRLDSDPQHF

abundance: many
v_gene: TRBV20-1
d_gene: TRBD1
j_gene: TRBJ2-7
CDR3nt: TGCAGTGCCCGCTCTTGGGGACAGGGGGCAAACGAGCAGTACTTC
CDR3aa: CSARSWGQGANEQYF

abundance: NA
v_gene: TRBV20-1
d_gene: NA
j_gene: TRBJ2-5
CDR3nt: TGCAGTGCTCTGCCGTCAGGGTTATTAGAGACCCAGTACTTC
CDR3aa: CSALPSGLLETQYF

abundance: few
v_gene: TRBV5-1
d_gene: NA
j_gene: TRBJ2-5
CDR3nt: TGCGCCAGCAGCATGGGGACCGACTTCCAAGAGACCCAGTACTTC
CDR3aa: CASSMGTDFQETQYF

abundance: few
v_gene: TRBV7-9
d_gene: NA
j_gene: TRBJ2-1
CDR3nt: TGTGCCAGCAGCTTAAGTGGGCCCCCCGATCTTGGTGAGCAGTTCTTC
CDR3aa: CASSLSGPPDLGEQFF

abundance: few
v_gene: TRBV7-9
d_gene: NA
j_gene: TRBJ2-7
CDR3nt: TGTGCCAGCAGCTTAGCGGGGGGGCACGCCTACGAGCAGTACTTC
CDR3aa: CASSLAGGHAYEQYF

abundance: NA
v_gene: TRBV10-3
d_gene: NA
j_gene: TRBJ1-5
CDR3nt: TGTGCCATCAGTGGTTCCCCAACCCCTAGCAATCAGCCCCAGCATTTT
CDR3aa: CAISGSPTPSNQPQHF

abundance: few
v_gene: TRBV7-2
d_gene: NA
j_gene: TRBJ1-1
CDR3nt: TGTGCCATCAGCCCCCGTGCGGGGGAGTCGCCGACTGAAGCTTTCTTT
CDR3aa: CAISPRAGESPTEAFF

abundance: NA
v_gene: TRBV18
d_gene: NA
j_gene: TRBJ2-1
CDR3nt: TGTGCCAGCTCGCCAGACCCCTATGAGCAGTTCTTC
CDR3aa: CASSPDPYEQFF

abundance: NA
v_gene: TRBV5-1
d_gene: TRBD1
j_gene: TRBJ1-1
CDR3nt: TGCGCCAGCAGCCCCAACAGGGGAGAGGGAAGATCTGAAGCTTTCTTT
CDR3aa: CASSPNRGEGRSEAFF

abundance: NA
v_gene: TRBV12-3/TRBV12-4
d_gene: NA
j_gene: TRBJ1-2
CDR3nt: TGTGCCAGCAGTTTCTACGGGCCCTACTATGGCTACACCTTC
CDR3aa: CASSFYGPYYGYTF

abundance: NA
v_gene: TRBV7-2
d_gene: NA
j_gene: TRBJ2-7
CDR3nt: TGTGCCAGCAGCTTAATGCGGGACGAGCAGTACTTC
CDR3aa: CASSLMRDEQYF

abundance: NA
v_gene: TRBV2
d_gene: NA
j_gene: TRBJ2-5
CDR3nt: TGTGCCAGCAGCGCCTTTAAAGAGACCCAGTACTTC
CDR3aa: CASSAFKETQYF

abundance: many
v_gene: TRBV7-3
d_gene: TRBD1
j_gene: TRBJ2-3
CDR3nt: TGTGCCAGCGGACAGGGTGGGAGCACAGATACGCAGTATTTT
CDR3aa: CASGQGGSTDTQYF

abundance: NA
v_gene: TRBV5-5
d_gene: NA
j_gene: TRBJ1-3
CDR3nt: TGTGCCGGCAGCTTGGTGGGACTTGACACCATATATTTT
CDR3aa: CAGSLVGLDTIYF

abundance: few
v_gene: TRBV10-3
d_gene: NA
j_gene: TRBJ1-1
CDR3nt: TGTGCCATCAGCGAATATGAGGGGAACACTGAAGCTTTCTTT
CDR3aa: CAISEYEGNTEAFF

abundance: few
v_gene: TRBV5-1
d_gene: TRBD1
j_gene: TRBJ1-1
CDR3nt: TGCGCCAGCAGCTACGAGACAGGGTACACTGAAGCTTTCTTT
CDR3aa: CASSYETGYTEAFF

abundance: many
v_gene: TRBV10-2
d_gene: NA
j_gene: TRBJ2-7
CDR3nt: TGCGCCATTTTACCGGGATACCAGTCTGAGCAGTACTTC
CDR3aa: CAILPGYQSEQYF

abundance: NA
v_gene: TRBV5-5
d_gene: NA
j_gene: TRBJ1-5
CDR3nt: TGTGCCAGCAGCTTGGAGGACGGGGAAAATCAGCCCCAGCATTTT
CDR3aa: CASSLEDGENQPQHF

abundance: NA
v_gene: TRBV6-6
d_gene: NA
j_gene: TRBJ1-1
CDR3nt: TGTGCCAGCAGCCACCTTGAGACGGAAGAAGCTTTCTTT
CDR3aa: CASSHLETEEAFF

abundance: NA
v_gene: TRBV28
d_gene: NA
j_gene: TRBJ1-4
CDR3nt: TGTGCCAGCAGTTTCGGTAGGGAGGAAAAACTGTTTTTT
CDR3aa: CASSFGREEKLFF

abundance: few
v_gene: TRBV10-2
d_gene: TRBD1
j_gene: TRBJ1-1
CDR3nt: TGCGCCAGCAGTGAGTTCGGACAGGGATATGGGAACACTGAAGCTTTCTTT
CDR3aa: CASSEFGQGYGNTEAFF

abundance: few
v_gene: TRBV4-3
d_gene: NA
j_gene: TRBJ2-7
CDR3nt: TGCGCCAGCAGCCAAGATCGGGTAGGCTCCGGAGGGTCCTACGAGCAGTACTTC
CDR3aa: CASSQDRVGSGGSYEQYF

abundance: NA
v_gene: TRBV27
d_gene: TRBD2
j_gene: TRBJ2-2
CDR3nt: TGTGCCAGCAAGGCTAGCGGGGGGGAGCTGTTTTTT
CDR3aa: CASKASGGELFF

abundance: NA
v_gene: TRBV11-2
d_gene: NA
j_gene: TRBJ2-7
CDR3nt: TGTGCCAGCAGCTTAACAGGGAGGAGCGAGCAGTACTTC
CDR3aa: CASSLTGRSEQYF

abundance: NA
v_gene: TRBV12-5
d_gene: NA
j_gene: TRBJ2-1
CDR3nt: TGTGCTAGTGGTTCGCCGGGACATGGGGCGCGGGAGCAGTTCTTC
CDR3aa: CASGSPGHGAREQFF

abundance: NA
v_gene: TRBV28
d_gene: TRBD1
j_gene: TRBJ2-4
CDR3nt: TGTGCCCGCAGTCCGTCGCTGGGCAGGGGGCTTCAGTACTTC
CDR3aa: CARSPSLGRGLQYF

abundance: NA
v_gene: TRBV7-9
d_gene: NA
j_gene: TRBJ1-1
CDR3nt: TGTGCCAGCAGCGCCCGGGTTGGGGCGAGTGAAGCTTTCTTT
CDR3aa: CASSARVGASEAFF

abundance: few
v_gene: TRBV5-1
d_gene: TRBD1
j_gene: TRBJ2-3
CDR3nt: TGCGCCAGCAGCTTGGTGGGGACAGGGGGCCCAGATACGCAGTATTTT
CDR3aa: CASSLVGTGGPDTQYF

abundance: NA
v_gene: TRBV20-1
d_gene: NA
j_gene: TRBJ1-2
CDR3nt: TGCAGTGCTTCCCTGACGGGGAACTATGGCTACACCTTC
CDR3aa: CSASLTGNYGYTF

abundance: few
v_gene: TRBV19
d_gene: TRBD2
j_gene: TRBJ2-1
CDR3nt: TGTGCCAGCCGACTAGCGGACGTCTATGAGCAGTTCTTC
CDR3aa: CASRLADVYEQFF

abundance: few
v_gene: TRBV7-7
d_gene: NA
j_gene: TRBJ2-7
CDR3nt: TGTGCCAGCAGCTCCGGCAGGGGTCCTCAGCAGTACTTC
CDR3aa: CASSSGRGPQQYF

abundance: NA
v_gene: TRBV20-1
d_gene: NA
j_gene: TRBJ2-1
CDR3nt: TGCAGTGCTAGCTTTAATCTGACTACCAATGAGCAGTTCTTC
CDR3aa: CSASFNLTTNEQFF

abundance: NA
v_gene: TRBV25-1
d_gene: NA
j_gene: TRBJ2-5
CDR3nt: TGTGCCAGCAGTGAATATTCGGGACGGAACCGGGGGCAGTACTTC
CDR3aa: CASSEYSGRNRGQYF